This entry features one T cell receptor beta chain sequence. This specimen comes from a study of cytotoxic CD8 clonotypes in ibrutinib-treated CLL. Looking at the study overall: Among the patients, about a dozen presented as relapsed/refractory and about 15 as treatment-naive; around 18 showed unmutated IGHV.

Repertoires were generated with immunoSEQ multiplex PCR, while TCRdb's copy carries only in-frame clones and drops some. The sample has 52,000 or so clones; 50% to 65% are singletons. Cryopreserved PBMCs were the source of around 2 micrograms of genomic DNA, which went to TCR beta libraries. This CDR3 is built from 13 residues. Germline V lookup: CDR1 SNHLY, CDR2 FYNNEI. V was trimmed by 7 bases and J by 4 bases, leaving 8 bases between them. This receptor was taken from a human donor with chronic lymphocytic leukemia. The chain links TRBV2 to TRBJ1-6, with unresolved D. Sequenced here: PBMCs, sampled at disease progression, from a patient treated with ibrutinib. The CDR3 protein is CASKQEYNSPLHF. The CDR3 bases are TGTGCCAGCAAGCAGGAATATAATTCACCCCTCCACTTT.